This T cell receptor (beta chain) was recorded in a study of shared clonotypes between healthy human individuals. As for the study in general: CD4 naive cells filled three plates per donor, CD4 memory three, CD8 naive two and CD8 memory one.

The CDR3 loop spans 17 amino acids. The germline V gene has CDR1 SGHRS and CDR2 YFSETQ. Trimming removed 3 bases at V and 3 bases at J, with 18 bases between. It was CD45RO-negative cells, positively selected for CCR7, that made up naive CD8 cells, with terminally differentiated effector memory CD45RA+ cells excluded. Each cell subset's genomic DNA was divided evenly among several immunoSEQ plates. Profiled with immunoSEQ multiplex PCR; TCRdb holds only in-frame clones, not every one. This table has more than 2 million clones, roughly 94% appearing once. The sample was naive CD8+ T cells sorted from blood. The origin of this receptor is a man younger than 35 in good health. This chain links TRBV5-1 with TRBJ2-2, with D maybe TRBD2 (6 bases). The CDR3 sequence is CASSSSPPGTYTGELFF. The CDR3 bases are TGCGCCAGCAGCTCAAGCCCACCCGGGACTTACACCGGGGAGCTGTTTTTT.